This T cell receptor beta chain originates from a study of blood T cell repertoires in COVID-19. Study-wide background: PBMCs, B-cell-depleted T cells, or T cells provided the cDNA or gDNA that made up the material.

The Seattle patients, enrolled during active infection, were followed longitudinally. The assay was immunoSEQ multiplex PCR, and TCRdb's table has in-frame clones only and misses some. The sample has 150,000 to 200,000 clones, about 90% seen once. Germline trimming cut 0 bases from V and 6 bases from J; bases unmatched to any gene: 8. Looked up from germline, CDR1 is SGHRS and CDR2 is YFSETQ. CDR3 size: 17 residues. A few counts support this clone. This receptor was taken from a woman in her sixties or seventies with COVID-19, enrolled during active disease. Sequencing was carried out using peripheral blood. The gene calls are TRBV5-1 and TRBJ2-2, with 10 bases matching TRBD2. Here the CDR3 DNA reads TGCGCCAGCAGCTTGGCCGTCGGGCTAGCGGGAGCCGGGGAGCTGTTTTTT. Amino acid sequence: CASSLAVGLAGAGELFF.